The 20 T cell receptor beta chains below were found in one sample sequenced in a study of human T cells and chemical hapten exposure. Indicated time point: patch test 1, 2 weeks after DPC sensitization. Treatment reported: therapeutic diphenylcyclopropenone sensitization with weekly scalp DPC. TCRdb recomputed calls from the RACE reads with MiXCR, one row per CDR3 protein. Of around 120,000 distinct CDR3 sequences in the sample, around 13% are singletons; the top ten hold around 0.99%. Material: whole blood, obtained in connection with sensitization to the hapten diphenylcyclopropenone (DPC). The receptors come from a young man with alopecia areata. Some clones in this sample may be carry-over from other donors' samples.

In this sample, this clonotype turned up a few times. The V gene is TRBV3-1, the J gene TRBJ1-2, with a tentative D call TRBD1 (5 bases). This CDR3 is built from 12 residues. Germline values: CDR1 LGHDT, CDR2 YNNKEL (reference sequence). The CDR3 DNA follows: TGTGTCGCGAGAGGGCCTAGGGGAGGCTACACCTTC. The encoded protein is CVARGPRGGYTF.

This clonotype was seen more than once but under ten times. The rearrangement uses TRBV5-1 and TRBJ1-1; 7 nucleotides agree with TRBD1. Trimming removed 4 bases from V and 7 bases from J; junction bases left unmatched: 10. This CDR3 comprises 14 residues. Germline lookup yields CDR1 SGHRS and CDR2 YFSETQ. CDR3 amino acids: CASSPSTGLSEAFF. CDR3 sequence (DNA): TGCGCCAGCAGCCCCTCGACAGGGTTAAGTGAAGCTTTCTTT.

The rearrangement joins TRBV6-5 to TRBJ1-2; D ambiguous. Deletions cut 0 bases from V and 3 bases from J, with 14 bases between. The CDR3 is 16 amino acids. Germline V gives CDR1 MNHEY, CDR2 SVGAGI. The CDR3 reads CASSYSLSRPYYGYTF. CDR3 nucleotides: TGTGCCAGCAGTTACTCGTTGTCCAGGCCATACTATGGCTACACCTTC.

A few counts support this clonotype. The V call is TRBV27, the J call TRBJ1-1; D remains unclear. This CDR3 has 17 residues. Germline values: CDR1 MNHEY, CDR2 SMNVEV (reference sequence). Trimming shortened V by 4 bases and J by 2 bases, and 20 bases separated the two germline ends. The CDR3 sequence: CASSSRRSPGPNTEAFF. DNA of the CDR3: TGTGCCAGCAGTTCCCGGCGGAGTCCAGGACCTAACACTGAAGCTTTCTTT.

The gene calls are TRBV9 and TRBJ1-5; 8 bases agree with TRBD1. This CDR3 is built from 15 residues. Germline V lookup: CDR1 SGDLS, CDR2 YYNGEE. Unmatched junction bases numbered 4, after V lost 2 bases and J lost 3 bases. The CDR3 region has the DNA TGTGCCAGCAGCGTTGAGACAGGGGACAATCAGCCCCAGCATTTT. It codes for CASSVETGDNQPQHF.

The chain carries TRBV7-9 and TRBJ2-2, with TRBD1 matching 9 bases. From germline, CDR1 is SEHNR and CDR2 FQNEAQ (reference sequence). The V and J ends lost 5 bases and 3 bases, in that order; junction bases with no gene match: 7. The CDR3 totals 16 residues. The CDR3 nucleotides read TGTGCCAGCAGCCGAAGACAGGGGGGATACACCGGGGAGCTGTTTTTT. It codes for CASSRRQGGYTGELFF.

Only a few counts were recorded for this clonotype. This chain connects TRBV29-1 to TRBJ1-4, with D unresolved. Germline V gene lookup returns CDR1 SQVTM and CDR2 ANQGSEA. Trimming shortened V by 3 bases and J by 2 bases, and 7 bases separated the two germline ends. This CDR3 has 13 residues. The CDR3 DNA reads TGCAGCGTTGATCTTGGGACTAATGAAAAACTGTTTTTT. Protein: CSVDLGTNEKLFF.

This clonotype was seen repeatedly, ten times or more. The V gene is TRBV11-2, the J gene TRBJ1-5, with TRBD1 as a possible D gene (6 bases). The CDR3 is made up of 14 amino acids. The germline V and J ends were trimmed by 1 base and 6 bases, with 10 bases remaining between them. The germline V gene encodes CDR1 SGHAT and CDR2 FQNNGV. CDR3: CASSLAGEGQPQHF. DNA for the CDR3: TGTGCCAGCAGCTTAGCAGGGGAGGGTCAGCCCCAGCATTTT. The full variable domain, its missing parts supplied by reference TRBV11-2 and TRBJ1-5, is EAGVAQSPRYKIIEKRQSVAFWCNPISGHATLYWYQQILGQGPKLLIQFQNNGVVDDSQLPKDRFSAERLKGVDSTLKIQPAKLEDSAVYLCASSLAGEGQPQHFGDGTRLSIL.

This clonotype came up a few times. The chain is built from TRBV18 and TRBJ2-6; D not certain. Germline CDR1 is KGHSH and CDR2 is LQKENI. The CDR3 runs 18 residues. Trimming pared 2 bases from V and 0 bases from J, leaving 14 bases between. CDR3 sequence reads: CASSPFNSQLSGANVLTF. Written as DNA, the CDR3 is TGTGCCAGCTCACCATTTAATAGCCAGCTCTCTGGGGCCAACGTCCTGACTTTC.

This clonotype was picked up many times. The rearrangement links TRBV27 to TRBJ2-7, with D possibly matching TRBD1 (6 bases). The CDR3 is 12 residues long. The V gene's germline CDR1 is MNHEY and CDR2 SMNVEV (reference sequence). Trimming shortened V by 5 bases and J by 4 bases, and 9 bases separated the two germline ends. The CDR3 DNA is TGTGCCAGCAGTCTCACAGGGTACGAGCAGTACTTC. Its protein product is CASSLTGYEQYF.

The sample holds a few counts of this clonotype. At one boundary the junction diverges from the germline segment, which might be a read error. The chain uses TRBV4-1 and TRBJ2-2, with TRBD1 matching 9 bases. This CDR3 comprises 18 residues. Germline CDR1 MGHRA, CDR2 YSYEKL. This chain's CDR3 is CASRQDPLRTGVTGELFF. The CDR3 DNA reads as TGCGCCAGCAGGCAAGACCCCCTACGGACAGGGGTCACCGGGGAGCTGTTTTTT.

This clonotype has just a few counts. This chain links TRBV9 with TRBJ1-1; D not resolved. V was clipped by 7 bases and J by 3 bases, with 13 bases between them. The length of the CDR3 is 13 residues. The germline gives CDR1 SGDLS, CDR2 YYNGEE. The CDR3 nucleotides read TGTGCCAGCCGGGGTCCCGTACACACTGAAGCTTTCTTT. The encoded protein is CASRGPVHTEAFF. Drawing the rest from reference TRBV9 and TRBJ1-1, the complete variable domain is DSGVTQTPKHLITATGQRVTLRCSPRSGDLSVYWYQQSLDQGLQFLIQYYNGEERAKGNILERFSAQQFPDLHSELNLSSLELGDSALYFCASRGPVHTEAFFGQGTRLTVV.

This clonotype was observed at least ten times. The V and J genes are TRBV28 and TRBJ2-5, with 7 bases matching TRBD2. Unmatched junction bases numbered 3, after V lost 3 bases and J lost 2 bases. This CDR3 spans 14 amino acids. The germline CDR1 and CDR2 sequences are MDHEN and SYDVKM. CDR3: CASSFGGTQETQYF. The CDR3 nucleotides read TGTGCCAGCAGTTTCGGGGGGACTCAAGAGACCCAGTACTTC.

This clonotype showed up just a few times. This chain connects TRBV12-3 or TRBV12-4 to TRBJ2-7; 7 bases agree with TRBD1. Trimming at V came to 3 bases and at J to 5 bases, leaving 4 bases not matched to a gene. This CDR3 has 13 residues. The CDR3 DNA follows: TGTGCCAGCAGTTTCATAGGGGGCGACGAGCAGTACTTC. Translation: CASSFIGGDEQYF.

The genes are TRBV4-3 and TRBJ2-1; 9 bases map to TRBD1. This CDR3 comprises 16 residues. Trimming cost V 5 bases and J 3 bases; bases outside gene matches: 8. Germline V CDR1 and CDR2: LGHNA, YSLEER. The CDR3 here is CASSATGTGHYNEQFF. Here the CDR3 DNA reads TGCGCCAGCAGCGCAACCGGGACAGGGCACTACAATGAGCAGTTCTTC.

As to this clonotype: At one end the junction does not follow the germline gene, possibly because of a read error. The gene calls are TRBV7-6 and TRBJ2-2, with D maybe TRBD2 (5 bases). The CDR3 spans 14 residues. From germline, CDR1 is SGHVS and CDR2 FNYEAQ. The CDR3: CATSLEGDPGELFF. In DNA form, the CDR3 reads TGTGCCACCAGCCTTGAGGGTGACCCCGGGGAGCTGTTTTTT.

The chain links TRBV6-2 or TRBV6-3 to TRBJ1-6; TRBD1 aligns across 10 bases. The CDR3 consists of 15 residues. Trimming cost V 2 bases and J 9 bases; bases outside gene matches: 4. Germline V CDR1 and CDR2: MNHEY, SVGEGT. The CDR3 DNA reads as TGTGCCAGCAGTTACCGGGACAGGGGTCTTTCACCCCTCCACTTT. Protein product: CASSYRDRGLSPLHF.

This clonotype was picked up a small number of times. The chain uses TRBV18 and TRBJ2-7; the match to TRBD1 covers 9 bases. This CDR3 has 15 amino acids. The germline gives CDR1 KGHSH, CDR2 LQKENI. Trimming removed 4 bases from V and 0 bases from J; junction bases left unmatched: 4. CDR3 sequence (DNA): TGTGCCAGCTCACTGGGACAGGGTTCCTCCTACGAGCAGTACGTC. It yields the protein CASSLGQGSSYEQYV.

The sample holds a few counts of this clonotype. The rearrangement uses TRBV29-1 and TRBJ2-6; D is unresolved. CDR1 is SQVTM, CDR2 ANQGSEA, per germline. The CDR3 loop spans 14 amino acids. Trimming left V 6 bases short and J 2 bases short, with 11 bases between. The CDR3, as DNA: TGCAGCGTACTTATCGCGGCTGGGGCCAACGTCCTGACTTTC. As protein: CSVLIAAGANVLTF.

CDR3 protein: CSARWAGTDTQYF. In nucleotides, the CDR3 is TGCAGTGCTAGATGGGCCGGCACAGATACGCAGTATTTT. This chain connects TRBV20-1 to TRBJ2-3; the D is unclear. The CDR3 runs 13 residues. V lost 2 bases and J lost 1, with 7 bases in between. Germline loops: CDR1 DFQATT, CDR2 SNEGSKA (reference sequence).